This TCR beta chain was found in a study of T cells after yellow fever vaccination. The germline CDR1 and CDR2 sequences are SGHTA and FQGNSA. The length of the CDR3 is 14 residues. V lost 4 bases, J lost 13 bases, and 10 bases stayed unmatched. A single record per CDR3 protein comes from TCRdb applying MiXCR to the 5' RACE reads. The sample carries 600,000 to 750,000 distinct CDR3 sequences, about 12% recorded once. This clonotype was detected a few times. Its cognate antigen is unknown. Broader study findings: Repertoires sorted by FACS could include abundant clonotypes that are contaminants from the bulk population. Only a small proportion of the clonotypes turned up in both the CD4 and the CD8 compartments, likely arising from convergent recombination. Most clones from primary vaccination resurfaced after the booster (approximately 95% CD4, around 90% CD8).

The gene calls are TRBV7-2 and TRBJ1-6, with TRBD1 matching 7 bases. The material was PBMCs, obtained on the day of the yellow fever booster vaccination. The TCR comes from a man aged 25 to 40 who received the YFV17D yellow fever vaccine. CDR3 in amino acids: CASSSKGAGVPLHF. The CDR3 DNA is TGTGCCAGCAGCTCCAAGGGGGCAGGTGTTCCCCTCCACTTT.